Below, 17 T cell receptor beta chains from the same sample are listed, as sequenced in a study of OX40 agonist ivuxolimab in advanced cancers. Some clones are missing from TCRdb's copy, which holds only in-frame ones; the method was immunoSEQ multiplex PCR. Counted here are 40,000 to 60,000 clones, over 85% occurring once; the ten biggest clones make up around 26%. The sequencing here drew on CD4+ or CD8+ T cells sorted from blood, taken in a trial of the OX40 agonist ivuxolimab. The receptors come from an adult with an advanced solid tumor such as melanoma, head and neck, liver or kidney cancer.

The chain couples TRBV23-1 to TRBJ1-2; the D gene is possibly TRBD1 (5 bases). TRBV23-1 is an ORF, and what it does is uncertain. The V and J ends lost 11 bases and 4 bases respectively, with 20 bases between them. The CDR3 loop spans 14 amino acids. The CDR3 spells CAGLLSGIGYGYTF. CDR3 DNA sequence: TGCGCCGGTCTTCTGTCAGGGATCGGCTATGGCTACACCTTC.

The CDR3 nucleotides read TGTGCCAGCAGCGTAGACCTTACGGATGGCTACACCTTC. This codes for CASSVDLTDGYTF. The J gene is TRBJ1-2, the V gene TRBV9; D is ambiguous. The CDR3 length is 13 residues. The germline CDR1 and CDR2 sequences are SGDLS and YYNGEE. The V end lost 0 bases, the J end lost 6 bases, and 9 bases lay between the germline ends. Together with reference TRBV9 and TRBJ1-2, the CDR3 gives the full variable domain: DSGVTQTPKHLITATGQRVTLRCSPRSGDLSVYWYQQSLDQGLQFLIQYYNGEERAKGNILERFSAQQFPDLHSELNLSSLELGDSALYFCASSVDLTDGYTFGSGTRLTVV.

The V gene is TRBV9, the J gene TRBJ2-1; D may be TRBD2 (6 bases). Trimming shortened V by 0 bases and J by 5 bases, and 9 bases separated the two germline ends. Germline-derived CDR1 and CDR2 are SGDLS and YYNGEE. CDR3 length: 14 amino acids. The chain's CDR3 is CASSVEDYNNEQFF. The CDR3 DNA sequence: TGTGCCAGCAGCGTAGAGGACTACAACAATGAGCAGTTCTTC.

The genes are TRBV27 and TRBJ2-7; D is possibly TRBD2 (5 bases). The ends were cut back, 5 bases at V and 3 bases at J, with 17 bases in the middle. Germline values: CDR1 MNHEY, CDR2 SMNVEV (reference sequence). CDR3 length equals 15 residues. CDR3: CASSPDPSGNYEQYF. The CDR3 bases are TGTGCCAGCAGTCCCGATCCAAGCGGAAACTACGAGCAGTACTTC.

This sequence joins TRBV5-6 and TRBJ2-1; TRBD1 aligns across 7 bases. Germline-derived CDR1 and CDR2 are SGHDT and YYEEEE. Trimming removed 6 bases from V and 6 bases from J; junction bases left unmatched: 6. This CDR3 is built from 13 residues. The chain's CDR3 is CASMRQGFNEQFF. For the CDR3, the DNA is TGTGCCAGCATGAGACAGGGCTTCAATGAGCAGTTCTTC.

The CDR3 reads CASSLSLVAGELFF. The CDR3 DNA is TGTGCCAGCAGCTTAAGTCTGGTGGCCGGGGAGCTGTTTTTT. The rearrangement uses TRBV5-8 and TRBJ2-2; D gene ambiguous. CDR1 is SGHTS, CDR2 YDEGEE, per germline. The CDR3 runs to 14 residues. Between the trimmed V and J ends, which lost 2 bases and 6 bases, there was a span of 11 bases.

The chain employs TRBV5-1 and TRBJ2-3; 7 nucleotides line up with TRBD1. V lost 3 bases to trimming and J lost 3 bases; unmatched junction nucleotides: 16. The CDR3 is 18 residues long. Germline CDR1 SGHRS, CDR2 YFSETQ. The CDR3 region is CASSSYASSTGPTDTQYF. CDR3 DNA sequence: TGCGCCAGCAGCTCATACGCCTCTTCGACAGGGCCGACAGATACGCAGTATTTT.

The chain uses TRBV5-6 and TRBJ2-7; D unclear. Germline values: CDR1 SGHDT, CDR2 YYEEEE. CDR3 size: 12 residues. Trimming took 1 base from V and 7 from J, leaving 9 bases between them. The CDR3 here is CASSLPGREQYF. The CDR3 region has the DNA TGTGCCAGCAGCTTGCCCGGCAGGGAGCAGTACTTC.

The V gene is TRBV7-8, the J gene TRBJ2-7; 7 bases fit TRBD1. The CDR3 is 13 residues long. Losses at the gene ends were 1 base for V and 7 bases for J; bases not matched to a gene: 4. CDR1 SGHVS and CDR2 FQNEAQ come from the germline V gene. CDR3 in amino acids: CASSLDRGGEQYF. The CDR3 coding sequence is TGTGCCAGCAGCTTAGACAGGGGCGGAGAGCAGTACTTC. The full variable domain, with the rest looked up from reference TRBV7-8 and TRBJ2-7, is GAGVSQSPRYKVAKRGQDVALRCDPISGHVSLFWYQQALGQGPEFLTYFQNEAQLDKSGLPSDRFFAERPEGSVSTLKIQRTQQEDSAVYLCASSLDRGGEQYFGPGTRLTVT.

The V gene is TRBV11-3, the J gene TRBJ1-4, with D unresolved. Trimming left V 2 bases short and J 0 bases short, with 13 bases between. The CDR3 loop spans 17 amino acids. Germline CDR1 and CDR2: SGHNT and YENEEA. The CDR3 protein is CASSLSDRLPTNEKLFF. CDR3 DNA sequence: TGTGCCAGCAGCTTATCGGACCGACTCCCAACTAATGAAAAACTGTTTTTT.

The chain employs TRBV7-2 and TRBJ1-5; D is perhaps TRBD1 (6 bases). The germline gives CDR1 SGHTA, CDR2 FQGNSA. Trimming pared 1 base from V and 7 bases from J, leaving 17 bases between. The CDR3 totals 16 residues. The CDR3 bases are TGTGCCAGCAGCTTAGTCAGACAGGCCGATGGGCAGCCCCAGCATTTT. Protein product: CASSLVRQADGQPQHF.

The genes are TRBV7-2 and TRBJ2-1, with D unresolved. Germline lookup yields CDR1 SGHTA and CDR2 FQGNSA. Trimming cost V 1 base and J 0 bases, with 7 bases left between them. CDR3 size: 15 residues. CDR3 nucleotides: TGTGCCAGCAGCTTAGAGGGCGGCTCCTACAATGAGCAGTTCTTC. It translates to CASSLEGGSYNEQFF.

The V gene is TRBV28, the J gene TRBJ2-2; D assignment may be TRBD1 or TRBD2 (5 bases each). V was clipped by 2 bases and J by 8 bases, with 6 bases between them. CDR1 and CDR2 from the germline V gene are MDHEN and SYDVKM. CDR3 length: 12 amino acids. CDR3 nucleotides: TGTGCCAGCAGTTTAGGGGGAGGGGAGCTGTTTTTT. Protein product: CASSLGGGELFF.

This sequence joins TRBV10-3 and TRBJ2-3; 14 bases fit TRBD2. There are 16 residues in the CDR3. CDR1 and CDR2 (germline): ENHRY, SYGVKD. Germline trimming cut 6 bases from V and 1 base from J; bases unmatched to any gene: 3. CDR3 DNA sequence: TGTGCCATCAGGACGGGACTAGCGGGAGGCACAGATACGCAGTATTTT. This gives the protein CAIRTGLAGGTDTQYF.

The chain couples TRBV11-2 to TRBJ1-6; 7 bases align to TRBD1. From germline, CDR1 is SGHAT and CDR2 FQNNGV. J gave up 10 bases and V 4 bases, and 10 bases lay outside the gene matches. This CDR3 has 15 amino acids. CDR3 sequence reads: CASSSRDSLGSPLHF. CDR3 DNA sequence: TGTGCCAGCAGCTCCCGGGACAGCCTTGGCTCACCCCTCCACTTT.

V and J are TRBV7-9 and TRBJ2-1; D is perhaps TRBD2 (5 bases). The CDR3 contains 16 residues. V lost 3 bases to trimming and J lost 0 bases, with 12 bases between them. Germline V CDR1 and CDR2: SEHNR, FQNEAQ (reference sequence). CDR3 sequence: CASSFRDPSSYNEQFF. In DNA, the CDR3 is TGTGCCAGCAGCTTCCGGGATCCTTCCTCCTACAATGAGCAGTTCTTC.

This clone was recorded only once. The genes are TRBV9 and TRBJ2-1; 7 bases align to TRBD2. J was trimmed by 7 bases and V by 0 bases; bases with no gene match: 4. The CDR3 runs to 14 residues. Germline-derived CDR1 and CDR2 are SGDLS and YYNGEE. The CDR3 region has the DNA TGTGCCAGCAGCGTAGTCCCAGCGGGGAATGAGCAGTTCTTC. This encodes CASSVVPAGNEQFF.